The rows below give T cell receptor beta chains drawn from one sample of a study of cytomegalovirus exposure and HLA in healthy donors. This table comes from immunoSEQ multiplex PCR, and its TCRdb copy is limited to in-frame clones, with some not included. This table holds roughly 76,000 clones. The material sequenced was PBMCs. All receptors derive from a female donor in good health and CMV-seropositive. The CDR3 runs from the conserved cysteine through the conserved F or W.

j_call,v_call,cdr3_aa
TRBJ2-3,TRBV29-1,CSVEDRLAGGPDKQYF
TRBJ1-4,TRBV6-1,CASNLGLGGSEKLFF
TRBJ2-7,TRBV6-5,CASSYSYYEQYF
TRBJ2-2,TRBV29-1,CSVDLGGTGELFF
TRBJ2-1,TRBV10-3,CAISRTGGFFGEQFF
TRBJ1-1,TRBV5-1,CASSFGRGVLNTEAFF
TRBJ1-1,TRBV6-1,CASSATTGGPEAFF
TRBJ1-3,TRBV27,CASSSSSGNTIYF
TRBJ2-7,TRBV7-2,CASSLDPSGLSYEQYF
TRBJ1-4,TRBV27,CASSFGGLGEKLFF
TRBJ1-1,TRBV4-1,CASSLESKTEAFF
TRBJ1-3,TRBV19,CASISQRDTSSGNTIYF
TRBJ1-2,TRBV4-2,CASSRYSDGYTF
TRBJ2-1,TRBV4-1,CASSFLAGADNEQFF
TRBJ1-2,TRBV4-2,CASSEGTDYGYTF
TRBJ2-7,TRBV11-2,CASSVTSGGAYEQYF
TRBJ1-2,TRBV19,CASNIQGPNYGYTF
TRBJ2-3,TRBV30,CAWSVGQGGKTDTQYF
TRBJ1-1,TRBV7-9,CASSPTPYQDKNTEAFF
TRBJ2-2,TRBV19,CAGRTGSNTGELFF
TRBJ2-1,TRBV2,CASRNLAGTPNNEQFF
TRBJ1-5,TRBV28,CASSSYRTGSSNQPQHF
TRBJ1-1,TRBV9,CASSVVTVAAEAFF
TRBJ1-3,TRBV7-2,CASSFGDNLYF